These 18 T cell receptor beta chains were sequenced from one sample in a study of regulatory T cells in long-lasting Graves disease. To make TCR beta libraries, researchers used iRepertoire HTBI primers and Arm-PCR of CDR3 regions. MiXCR was run by TCRdb on the multiplex PCR reads, yielding one entry per CDR3 protein. The table lists about 540,000 distinct CDR3 sequences, approximately 13% of them singletons. Time point indicated: newly diagnosed GD, antithyroid drugs for less than 3 months. The TCR library was made from RNA that had been extracted from PBMCs in TRIzol. This sample was also put to use in a study of T cells in Graves' hyperthyroidism and ophthalmopathy.

Sample: peripheral blood mononuclear cells (PBMCs), taken at new diagnosis, from a patient treated with antithyroid drugs. The receptors were sampled from a man aged 30-40 years with Graves disease.

This clonotype was observed many times. In nucleotides, the CDR3 is TGCGCCAGCAGCCCCGGGGTCGAACCTTACGAGCAGTACTTC. Translation gives CASSPGVEPYEQYF. V usage is TRBV5-1 and J usage is TRBJ2-7; D possibly corresponds to TRBD2 (5 bases). Trimming removed 4 bases from V and 4 bases from J, with 15 bases in between. This CDR3 region has 14 residues. Looked up from germline, CDR1 is SGHRS and CDR2 is YFSETQ.

There are a few counts of this clonotype. V and J are TRBV28 and TRBJ2-5; TRBD2 is a possible D gene (6 bases). This CDR3 spans 15 amino acids. Germline CDR1 and CDR2: MDHEN and SYDVKM. Between the trimmed V and J ends, which lost 8 bases and 7 bases, there was a span of 23 bases. CDR3 in DNA: TGTGCCAGCCGCCTCCGGGACTGGTTTTTTGGGACCCAGTACTTC. The encoded protein is CASRLRDWFFGTQYF.

This clonotype came up many times. The V gene is TRBV28, the J gene TRBJ2-7; D is undetermined. This CDR3 is 13 amino acids long. V was cut by 7 bases and J by 0 bases, with 10 bases left in between. Germline V lookup: CDR1 MDHEN, CDR2 SYDVKM. The CDR3 sequence: CASTLQSSYEQYF. The DNA for the CDR3 is TGTGCCAGCACCCTTCAAAGCTCCTACGAGCAGTACTTC.

Ten or more counts support this clonotype. The gene calls are TRBV28 and TRBJ2-5, with 10 bases aligning to TRBD2. The tail of the sequence fits TRBJ2-1 better, so the J call may be wrong. The CDR3 runs 14 residues. Per the germline V gene, CDR1 is MDHEN and CDR2 is SYDVKM. In nucleotides, the CDR3 is TGTGCCAGCAGTTTCCTAGCGGGAGTCTATGAGCAGTTCTTC. This gives the protein CASSFLAGVYEQFF.

The DNA of the CDR3 is TGCGCCAGCAGCCAATGGACAGGGACAACTAATGAAAAACTGTTTTTT. This sequence encodes CASSQWTGTTNEKLFF. The V gene is TRBV4-1, the J gene TRBJ1-4; 8 nucleotides line up with TRBD1. This CDR3 comprises 16 residues. V dropped 2 bases and J dropped 0; count of bases not matched to a gene: 2. The V gene's germline CDR1 is MGHRA and CDR2 YSYEKL.

Comment on this clonotype: It may be a read error: a sequence one base away is much more abundant. The genes are TRBV12-3 or TRBV12-4 and TRBJ1-4, with 8 bases identical to TRBD1. The CDR3 runs 14 residues. DNA for the CDR3: TGTGCCAGCAGAGCAGGGGGCCCCAATGAAGAACTGTTTTTT. Translated: CASRAGGPNEELFF.

This clonotype was seen repeatedly, ten times or more. The gene calls are TRBV3-1 and TRBJ2-2; D possibly uses TRBD1 or TRBD2 (5 bases each). Germline-derived CDR1 and CDR2 are LGHDT and YNNKEL (reference sequence). The CDR3 spans 15 residues. Trimming pared 4 bases from V and 4 bases from J, leaving 13 bases between. The CDR3 bases are TGTGCCAGCAGCCTTACTGACGGGACCACCGGGGAGCTGTTTTTT. Amino acids: CASSLTDGTTGELFF. The entire variable domain, with the rest obtained from reference TRBV3-1 and TRBJ2-2, is as follows: DTAVSQTPKYLVTQMGNDKSIKCEQNLGHDTMYWYKQDSKKFLKIMFSYNNKELIINETVPNRFSPKSPDKAHLNLHINSLELGDSAVYFCASSLTDGTTGELFFGEGSRLTVL.

This clonotype is labeled as medium-sized. This chain joins TRBV2 and TRBJ2-3; 14 positions agree with TRBD2. Germline CDR1 reads SNHLY; CDR2 reads FYNNEI. This CDR3 is built from 17 residues. The J segment lost 6 bases and the V segment lost 8 bases, leaving 13 bases of the junction unmatched. The CDR3 DNA sequence: TGTGCCAGCCTGACTAGCGGGAGGGCCGATTCGATCGATACGCAGTATTTT. Protein sequence: CASLTSGRADSIDTQYF.

This clonotype was found many times. This chain links TRBV3-1 with TRBJ1-6; D is unclear. The CDR3 contains 12 residues. V lost 1 base to trimming and J lost 14 bases, with 9 bases between them. Germline V gene lookup returns CDR1 LGHDT and CDR2 YNNKEL (reference sequence). The CDR3 loop is CASSQVREALHF. The CDR3 DNA reads TGTGCCAGCAGCCAAGTCCGGGAGGCCCTCCACTTT.

This clonotype was counted many times. The chain couples TRBV11-2 to TRBJ2-3; 10 nucleotides agree with TRBD2. The CDR3 is made up of 19 amino acids. V was clipped by 5 bases and J by 0 bases; unmatched bases: 14. Germline CDR1 and CDR2: SGHAT and FQNNGV. CDR3 sequence reads: CASSISPLAGALSTDTQYF. The CDR3 DNA reads TGTGCCAGCAGCATAAGTCCCCTAGCGGGGGCTCTTAGCACAGATACGCAGTATTTT.

This clonotype was seen a handful of times. This sequence joins TRBV7-2 and TRBJ2-7; 8 positions agree with TRBD1. The CDR3 has 15 residues. J was trimmed by 7 bases and V by 5 bases; bases with no gene match: 13. Germline V gene sequence: CDR1 SGHTA, CDR2 FQGNSA. CDR3 region: CASSRFRTGQGEQYF. CDR3 DNA sequence: TGTGCCAGCAGCAGATTCAGGACAGGGCAGGGGGAGCAGTACTTC. Variable domain in full (rest from reference TRBV7-2 and TRBJ2-7): GAGVSQSPSNKVTEKGKDVELRCDPISGHTALYWYRQSLGQGLEFLIYFQGNSAPDKSGLPSDRFSAERTGGSVSTLTIQRTQQEDSAVYLCASSRFRTGQGEQYFGPGTRLTVT.

This clonotype has a count of ten or more. The V and J genes are TRBV6-1 and TRBJ2-2; D is uncertain. CDR3 size: 13 residues. The V end was cut by 7 bases, the J end by 5 bases, with 11 bases between. Germline values: CDR1 MNHNS, CDR2 SASEGT. As DNA, the CDR3 is TGTGCCAGCAACTACGCGCGAACCGGGGAGCTGTTTTTT. Amino acid sequence: CASNYARTGELFF.

This clonotype was seen many times. The chain combines TRBV11-2 with TRBJ2-7; 7 bases line up with TRBD1. From germline, CDR1 is SGHAT and CDR2 FQNNGV. The CDR3 contains 14 residues. V lost 4 bases to trimming and J lost 6 bases; unmatched junction nucleotides: 9. The CDR3 DNA follows: TGTGCCAGCAGCTCAAATCCGACAGGGACCGAGCAGTACTTC. Protein sequence: CASSSNPTGTEQYF.

This clonotype showed up many times. The V and J genes are TRBV5-1 and TRBJ2-1; possible D gene TRBD2, 6 bases. Germline CDR1 is SGHRS and CDR2 is YFSETQ. This CDR3 comprises 15 residues. Trimming took off 4 bases at V and 6 bases at J, with 17 bases between the two ends. The CDR3 region has the DNA TGCGCCAGCAGCCCCTCGATCGGGAGTCTCAATGAGCAGTTCTTC. As protein: CASSPSIGSLNEQFF.

This clonotype was picked up many times. The chain employs TRBV20-1 and TRBJ2-4; TRBD2 matches at 9 bases. From germline, CDR1 is DFQATT and CDR2 SNEGSKA (reference sequence). The length of the CDR3 is 17 residues. Germline trimming cut 0 bases from V and 7 bases from J; bases unmatched to any gene: 13. The CDR3 nucleotides read TGCAGTGCTAGAGATCAATCTAGCGGGGTCTACAGGAACATTCAGTACTTC. The encoded protein is CSARDQSSGVYRNIQYF.

The table lists this clonotype with a few counts. The J gene is TRBJ2-5, the V gene TRBV5-5; no firm D call. The CDR3 consists of 14 residues. Germline V gives CDR1 SGHKS, CDR2 YYEKEE (reference sequence). V shed 0 bases and J shed 5 bases, with 11 bases lying between them. CDR3 nucleotide sequence: TGTGCCAGCAGCTTGGGGACGGCGCGGGAGACCCAGTACTTC. It yields the protein CASSLGTARETQYF.

This clonotype was detected ten times or more. V usage is TRBV20-1 and J usage is TRBJ2-7, with TRBD2 identical over 12 bases. The germline gives CDR1 DFQATT, CDR2 SNEGSKA (reference sequence). The CDR3 is 14 residues long. Trimming at V came to 5 bases and at J to 3 bases, leaving 5 bases not matched to a gene. The CDR3 DNA reads TGCAGTGCTCTGACTAGCGGGAGAATCTACGAGCAGTACTTC. Translated, it gives CSALTSGRIYEQYF.

In this sample, this clonotype turned up many times. The V and J genes are TRBV20-1 and TRBJ2-7; 8 bases are shared with TRBD2. The CDR3 has 15 residues. V gave up 1 base and J gave up 0 bases; unmatched junction bases: 5. Looked up from germline, CDR1 is DFQATT and CDR2 is SNEGSKA (reference sequence). As DNA, the CDR3 is TGCAGTGCTAGAGCTAGCGGGCGGGGCTCCTACGAGCAGTACTTC. Amino acids: CSARASGRGSYEQYF.